This TCR beta chain stems from a study of T cells in Graves' hyperthyroidism and ophthalmopathy. At the level of the study: Peripheral blood was taken when the disease was first diagnosed, before any treatment began. Overall study results and limits: In simple terms, a model built on 13 V-J features told ophthalmopathy apart from stable hyperthyroidism. Ophthalmopathy, as predicted by the model, came a median roughly 6.3 months after the prediction.

This CDR3 contains 14 residues. Germline CDR1 reads SGHVS; CDR2 reads FQNEAQ. The J segment lost 6 bases and the V segment lost 5 bases, leaving 4 bases of the junction unmatched. Under 3 months was the duration of disease in ophthalmopathy patients, who also had a Clinical Activity Score of at least 3 and a NOSPECS grade of at least 4. Ten or more counts support this clonotype. Its matching antigen is unknown. What was amplified from RNA transcripts were TCR beta CDR3 regions. During a first-round RT-PCR of the TCR CDR3, the HTBI primer set was used. TCRdb called the multiplex PCR reads again in MiXCR, with one record for every CDR3 protein. The sample lists fewer than 250,000 distinct CDR3 sequences, around 17% occurring once.

This TCR came from a woman between 18 and 29 years old with Graves' ophthalmopathy. Sequenced: blood. The V call is TRBV7-8, the J call TRBJ2-1; 10 bases agree with TRBD2. The CDR3 nucleotides read TGTGCCAGCAGCCTAGGACTAGCGGTCAATGAGCAGTTCTTC. Translated, it gives CASSLGLAVNEQFF.